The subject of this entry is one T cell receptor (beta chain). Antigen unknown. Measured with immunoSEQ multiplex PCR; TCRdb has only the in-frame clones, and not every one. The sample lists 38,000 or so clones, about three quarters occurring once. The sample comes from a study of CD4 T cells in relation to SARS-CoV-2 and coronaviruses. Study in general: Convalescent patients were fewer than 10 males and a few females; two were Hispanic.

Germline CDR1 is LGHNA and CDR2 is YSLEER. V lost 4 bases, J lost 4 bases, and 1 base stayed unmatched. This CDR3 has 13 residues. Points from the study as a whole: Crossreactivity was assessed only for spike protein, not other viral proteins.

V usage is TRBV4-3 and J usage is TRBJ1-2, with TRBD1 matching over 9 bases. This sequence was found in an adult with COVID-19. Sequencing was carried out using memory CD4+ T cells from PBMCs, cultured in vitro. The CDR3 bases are TGCGCCAGCAGCCTGGACAGGGGCTATGGCTACACCTTC. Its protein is CASSLDRGYGYTF.